Listed below are T cell receptor beta chains from one sample, sequenced in a study of cytomegalovirus exposure and HLA in healthy donors. Some clones are missing from TCRdb's copy, which holds only in-frame ones; the method was immunoSEQ multiplex PCR. There are 85,000 to 90,000 clones in the sample; 65% to 80% occur only once, and around 9.1% lies in the top ten. Sequencing was performed on PBMCs. The receptors here all came from a man between 25 and 39 years old in good health and CMV-seropositive. CDR3s include the opening cysteine and the closing phenylalanine or tryptophan. Fields, in order: V gene, J gene, D gene, clone size, CDR3 protein, CDR3 DNA. A D gene is named only where the DNA matches it firmly. Size is stated for part of the rows, as once, few or many counts, or as a class when the clone is expanded.

>TRBV5-1|TRBJ1-6|NA|NA
CATAANPTYNSPLHF
TGCGCCACTGCGGCTAATCCGACCTATAATTCACCCCTCCACTTT
>TRBV5-6|TRBJ2-7|NA|few
CASSFRGSLTYEQYF
TGTGCCAGCAGCTTCCGGGGTAGCTTAACCTACGAGCAGTACTTC
>TRBV7-9|TRBJ1-1|NA|NA
CASSLAYEAFF
TGTGCCAGCAGCTTAGCCTATGAAGCTTTCTTT
>TRBV4-1|TRBJ1-4|NA|NA
CASSQVGGVNEKLFF
TGCGCCAGCAGCCAAGTCGGAGGGGTTAATGAAAAACTGTTTTTT
>TRBV27|TRBJ1-2|TRBD1|NA
CASSPDRGTFGYGYTF
TGTGCCAGCAGTCCGGACAGGGGAACGTTCGGCTATGGCTACACCTTC
>TRBV30|TRBJ1-2|NA|NA
CAWSVAGGIGGYTF
TGTGCCTGGAGTGTGGCCGGGGGAATCGGTGGCTACACCTTC
>TRBV14|TRBJ1-4|NA|NA
CASSQSSSFRLANEKLFF
TGTGCCAGCAGCCAATCATCCAGCTTCAGACTTGCTAATGAAAAACTGTTTTTT
>TRBV30|TRBJ1-3|TRBD1|few
CAGQGNSGNTIYF
TGTGCCGGACAGGGCAACTCTGGAAACACCATATATTTT
>TRBV5-6|TRBJ1-6|TRBD1|NA
CTSSSGQGNSPLHF
TGTACCAGCAGCTCCGGACAGGGGAATTCACCCCTCCACTTT
>TRBV6-6|TRBJ1-1|TRBD1|NA
CASSVGRGSTEAFF
TGTGCCAGCAGTGTCGGCAGGGGGAGCACTGAAGCTTTCTTT
>TRBV18|TRBJ2-1|TRBD2|NA
CAGSPLGGEYNEQFF
TGTGCCGGCTCACCACTCGGGGGGGAATACAATGAGCAGTTCTTC
>TRBV6-1|TRBJ2-5|TRBD2|NA
CASSGTSGGSGAQYF
TGTGCCAGCTCCGGGACTAGCGGGGGGTCGGGGGCCCAGTACTTC
>TRBV20-1|TRBJ1-2|NA|NA
CSASENYGYTF
TGCAGTGCTAGCGAGAACTATGGCTACACCTTC
>TRBV19|TRBJ1-5|NA|NA
CASSIVPRTGNQPQHF
TGTGCCAGTAGTATAGTACCCCGCACAGGGAACCAGCCCCAGCATTTT
>TRBV5-1|TRBJ2-7|NA|NA
CASSLAQNYEQYF
TGCGCCAGCAGCTTGGCTCAGAACTACGAGCAGTACTTC
>TRBV11-1|TRBJ1-1|NA|NA
CASSHSGGKTEAFF
TGTGCCAGCAGCCACTCTGGGGGGAAAACTGAAGCTTTCTTT
>TRBV19|TRBJ1-1|TRBD1|NA
CASSILRDRGQDTEAFF
TGTGCCAGTAGTATACTCCGGGACAGGGGGCAGGACACTGAAGCTTTCTTT
>TRBV30|TRBJ2-1|NA|NA
CAWRRVGVIEQFF
TGTGCCTGGAGAAGGGTGGGAGTTATTGAGCAGTTCTTC
>TRBV19|TRBJ1-2|NA|NA
CASSIGIEGTNYGYTF
TGTGCCAGTAGTATAGGGATCGAGGGCACTAACTATGGCTACACCTTC
>TRBV27|TRBJ2-7|TRBD2|NA
CASSLFAGVGWGTTYEQYF
TGTGCCAGCAGTTTATTCGCGGGGGTGGGTTGGGGGACGACCTACGAGCAGTACTTC
>TRBV9|TRBJ2-7|TRBD2|NA
CASSVGLAGGPSYEQYF
TGTGCCAGCAGCGTAGGACTAGCGGGGGGGCCCTCCTACGAGCAGTACTTC
>TRBV5-1|TRBJ2-3|NA|NA
CASSGDWSETQYF
TGCGCCAGCAGCGGGGACTGGTCTGAGACGCAGTATTTT
>TRBV28|TRBJ1-3|TRBD1|NA
CASSLYRDRVSGNTIYF
TGTGCCAGCAGTTTATACCGGGACAGGGTATCGGGAAACACCATATATTTT
>TRBV4-2|TRBJ1-2|NA|NA
CASSQESANYGYTF
TGTGCCAGCAGCCAAGAATCGGCTAACTATGGCTACACCTTC
>TRBV2|TRBJ2-5|NA|NA
CASSGHQETQYF
TGTGCCAGCAGTGGGCATCAAGAGACCCAGTACTTC
>TRBV29-1|TRBJ2-7|TRBD2|NA
CSVLAGSEYEQYF
TGCAGCGTTTTAGCGGGGTCGGAGTACGAGCAGTACTTC
>TRBV30|TRBJ1-2|NA|NA
CAWSAGLYGYTF
TGTGCCTGGAGTGCTGGCCTCTATGGCTACACCTTC
>TRBV5-1|TRBJ2-3|NA|NA
CASSLDSNPDTQYF
TGCGCCAGCAGCTTGGACTCAAATCCAGATACGCAGTATTTT
>TRBV10-3|TRBJ2-1|NA|NA
CAISPDSIHGQFF
TGTGCCATCAGCCCGGACTCAATCCATGGGCAGTTCTTC
>TRBV6-5|TRBJ2-2|NA|NA
CASSYGGGNTGELFF
TGTGCCAGCAGTTACGGGGGCGGGAACACCGGGGAGCTGTTTTTT
>TRBV28|TRBJ2-7|TRBD2|NA
CASRKGTSGGYEQYF
TGTGCCAGCAGAAAAGGGACTAGCGGGGGCTACGAGCAGTACTTC
>TRBV7-8|TRBJ2-3|NA|NA
CASSPMTRGAEGPDTQYF
TGTGCCAGCAGCCCAATGACTAGGGGTGCGGAGGGGCCAGATACGCAGTATTTT
>TRBV28|TRBJ2-3|NA|NA
CASSLRDTYTQYF
TGTGCCAGCAGTCTCCGGGACACTTATACGCAGTATTTT
>TRBV13|TRBJ2-7|NA|once
CASSPLSYEQYF
TGTGCCAGCAGCCCCCTGTCCTACGAGCAGTACTTC
>TRBV7-8|TRBJ2-2|TRBD2|NA
CASSPFGGAPGELFF
TGTGCCAGCAGCCCTTTCGGGGGGGCCCCCGGGGAGCTGTTTTTT
>TRBV29-1|TRBJ2-2|TRBD2|once
CSVGALAGGAGELFF
TGCAGCGTTGGGGCTCTAGCGGGGGGCGCCGGGGAGCTGTTTTTT
>TRBV5-4|TRBJ1-6|TRBD1|NA
CASSFRTGGNSPLHF
TGTGCCAGCAGCTTCCGGACAGGTGGCAATTCACCCCTCCACTTT
>TRBV7-6|TRBJ1-1|NA|NA
CASSSRYRTETTNTEAFF
TGTGCCAGCAGCTCACGTTACAGGACCGAGACAACGAACACTGAAGCTTTCTTT
>TRBV11-3|TRBJ1-1|NA|NA
CASSSNTGSTEAFF
TGTGCCAGCAGCTCAAATACAGGTTCCACTGAAGCTTTCTTT
>TRBV27|TRBJ2-7|NA|NA
CASGSGPLFSYEQYF
TGTGCCAGCGGGTCGGGTCCCTTATTTTCCTACGAGCAGTACTTC
>TRBV7-3|TRBJ2-7|TRBD2|once
CASSQTGTSGAEQYF
TGTGCCAGCAGCCAAACCGGGACTAGCGGGGCCGAGCAGTACTTC
>TRBV18|TRBJ2-7|NA|NA
CASSDGTLEQYF
TGTGCCAGCTCGGACGGGACACTCGAGCAGTACTTC
>TRBV6-1|TRBJ1-6|NA|NA
CASSSTGLESPLHF
TGTGCCAGCAGTAGCACAGGGTTGGAATCACCCCTCCACTTT
>TRBV5-1|TRBJ1-2|TRBD1|NA
CASSLDTRQGLNYGYTF
TGCGCCAGCAGCTTGGATACTAGACAGGGCCTTAACTATGGCTACACCTTC
>TRBV2|TRBJ1-2|NA|NA
CASSQTGSRDYGYTF
TGTGCCAGCAGTCAAACAGGGTCTCGAGACTATGGCTACACCTTC
>TRBV30|TRBJ2-7|TRBD1|NA
CAWSGLRRDSRAYEQYF
TGTGCCTGGAGTGGACTACGCCGGGACAGCCGAGCCTACGAGCAGTACTTC
>TRBV6-4|TRBJ2-3|TRBD2|few
CASSTGLASTDTQYF
TGTGCCAGCAGTACGGGACTAGCTAGCACAGATACGCAGTATTTT
>TRBV18|TRBJ2-1|TRBD2|NA
CASSPQLAGGPSYNEQFF
TGTGCCAGCTCACCACAACTAGCGGGGGGACCCTCCTACAATGAGCAGTTCTTC